Listed here are 13 T cell receptor beta chains from one sample, sequenced in a study of blood T cell repertoires in COVID-19. The data were produced by immunoSEQ multiplex PCR, yet TCRdb's version contains in-frame clones alone and is incomplete. The repertoire has around 270,000 clones, roughly 84% of them found once; the top ten carry 1.5%. Sequenced material: peripheral blood. These receptors came from a woman aged 40 to 49 who had recovered from COVID-19.

The chain carries TRBV6-5 and TRBJ1-4, with TRBD1 identical over 7 bases. The V gene's germline CDR1 is MNHEY and CDR2 SVGAGI. The CDR3 has 13 amino acids. Losses at the gene ends were 10 bases for V and 0 bases for J; bases not matched to a gene: 2. CDR3 DNA: TGTGCCATAGGGGGCTCAACTAATGAAAAACTGTTTTTT. Protein sequence: CAIGGSTNEKLFF.

This sequence joins TRBV20-1 and TRBJ1-5; D remains ambiguous. CDR3 length equals 16 residues. Trimming took 3 bases from V and 4 from J, leaving 19 bases between them. CDR1 and CDR2 (germline): DFQATT, SNEGSKA (reference sequence). CDR3 region: CSASSRRRTINQPQHF. The CDR3 DNA reads as TGCAGTGCTAGTTCCAGGCGGAGGACCATTAATCAGCCCCAGCATTTT.

V and J are TRBV6-5 and TRBJ2-1, with a weak D call TRBD1 (5 bases). V lost 7 bases to trimming and J lost 2 bases, with 12 bases between them. Germline loops: CDR1 MNHEY, CDR2 SVGAGI. The CDR3 totals 14 residues. CDR3 DNA: TGTGCCAGCATTCGTCAGGGTCCCTACAATGAGCAGTTCTTC. Protein product: CASIRQGPYNEQFF.

This clone has more than one count but fewer than ten. V usage is TRBV2 and J usage is TRBJ2-3; TRBD2 matches at 8 bases. The CDR3 consists of 14 residues. CDR1 SNHLY and CDR2 FYNNEI come from the germline V gene. V dropped 8 bases and J dropped 3; count of bases not matched to a gene: 7. CDR3 DNA sequence: TGTGCCAGCCAAATACTAGCGGAGACAGATACGCAGTATTTT. It translates to CASQILAETDTQYF.

The rearrangement joins TRBV19 to TRBJ2-7, with D possibly being TRBD1 (5 bases). This CDR3 is 14 amino acids long. CDR1 LNHDA and CDR2 SQIVND come from the germline V gene (reference sequence). Between the trimmed V and J ends, which lost 2 bases and 0 bases, there was a span of 8 bases. Here the CDR3 reads CASSITGSSYEQYF. The CDR3, as DNA: TGTGCCAGTAGTATAACAGGTTCCTCCTACGAGCAGTACTTC.

This sequence joins TRBV19 and TRBJ2-1, with 12 bases lining up with TRBD2. The CDR3 spans 15 residues. Germline CDR1 LNHDA, CDR2 SQIVND (reference sequence). The junction had 7 bases not matched to a gene; V was cut back by 5 bases and J by 8 bases. CDR3 protein: CASSAASGGVHEQFF. The CDR3 DNA is TGTGCCAGTAGTGCTGCTAGCGGGGGGGTTCATGAGCAGTTCTTC.

CDR3 region: CASSEAAGTDTQYF. CDR3 nucleotides: TGTGCCAGCAGTGAAGCCGCAGGTACAGATACGCAGTATTTT. V usage is TRBV6-1 and J usage is TRBJ2-3; D is ambiguous. V lost 0 bases, J lost 3 bases, and 7 bases lay in between. Germline CDR1 is MNHNS and CDR2 is SASEGT. This CDR3 spans 14 amino acids.

This clone was seen just once. This chain connects TRBV28 to TRBJ2-4; D might be TRBD1 (5 bases). Trimming pared 7 bases from V and 0 bases from J, leaving 10 bases between. CDR1 and CDR2 (germline): MDHEN, SYDVKM. The CDR3 spans 14 residues. The CDR3 region has the DNA TGTGCCAGCAACGAAGGGGCAGCCAAAAACATTCAGTACTTC. Its protein is CASNEGAAKNIQYF. Filled out from reference TRBV28 and TRBJ2-4, the complete variable domain reads DVKVTQSSRYLVKRTGEKVFLECVQDMDHENMFWYRQDPGLGLRLIYFSYDVKMKEKGDIPEGYSVSREKKERFSLILESASTNQTSMYLCASNEGAAKNIQYFGAGTRLSVL.

The rearrangement links TRBV4-2 to TRBJ2-2; 11 bases map to TRBD1. J lost 1 base, V lost 0 bases, and 4 bases had no gene match. Germline V gene sequence: CDR1 LGHNA, CDR2 YNFKEQ. The CDR3 covers 18 residues. In DNA form, the CDR3 reads TGTGCCAGCAGCCAAGAGCGGACAGGGGGCGGGAACACCGGGGAGCTGTTTTTT. Protein: CASSQERTGGGNTGELFF.

The CDR3 DNA sequence: TGTGCCAGCAGCTTAGTTAGGGGTTCTGGGGCCAACGTCCTGACTTTC. Its protein product is CASSLVRGSGANVLTF. The genes are TRBV7-9 and TRBJ2-6, with D possibly TRBD1 on 5 matching bases. The germline V gene encodes CDR1 SEHNR and CDR2 FQNEAQ (reference sequence). V shed 1 base and J shed 1 base, with 8 bases lying between them. The CDR3 loop spans 16 amino acids.

The chain combines TRBV28 with TRBJ1-5; D unclear. This CDR3 contains 14 residues. V gave up 3 bases and J gave up 5 bases, with 11 bases separating them. Germline V gives CDR1 MDHEN, CDR2 SYDVKM. CDR3 bases: TGTGCCAGCAGTTTTCGCGGCAATTATCAGCCCCAGCATTTT. Translation: CASSFRGNYQPQHF.

This chain connects TRBV11-2 to TRBJ2-7; D perhaps matches TRBD1 (6 bases). CDR1 SGHAT and CDR2 FQNNGV come from the germline V gene. V gave up 0 bases and J gave up 6 bases, with 9 bases separating them. CDR3 length equals 13 residues. This CDR3 is CASSLDRGREQYF. The CDR3 DNA reads TGTGCCAGCAGCTTAGACAGGGGCCGCGAGCAGTACTTC.

The gene calls are TRBV9 and TRBJ2-2, with D tentatively TRBD2 (6 bases). Trimming left V 3 bases short and J 6 bases short, with 12 bases between. CDR1 and CDR2 (germline): SGDLS, YYNGEE. The CDR3 extends over 14 amino acids. This CDR3 reads CASSDRGGAGELFF. CDR3 DNA sequence: TGTGCCAGCAGCGATCGTGGAGGGGCCGGGGAGCTGTTTTTT.